Presented here are 5 T cell receptor beta chains from one specimen sequenced in a study of CD8 T cells in Susac syndrome (dated by TCRdb to the late 2010s). Library preparation used the immunoSEQ multiplex PCR assay. RNA was extracted using the RNeasy kit, and roughly 0.5 to 1 ug of the RNA was reverse transcribed with random hexamers. TCRdb passed the public sequencing reads through fastp at Q25 and MiXCR, retaining productive beta sequences. Rows with one shared CDR3 protein collapse into an entry with the most common genes and DNA. The sample contains about 100,000 distinct CDR3 sequences, 95% of them found a single time. The ten largest make up 0.3% of the sample. Sequencing was done on a sample of CD8+ T cells from PBMCs. Receptors were obtained from a human donor with Susac syndrome.

The chain couples TRBV9 to TRBJ2-5, with 8 bases identical to TRBD2. Looked up from germline, CDR1 is SGDLS and CDR2 is YYNGEE. This CDR3 comprises 16 residues. The V gene end was trimmed by 4 bases and the J gene end by 5 bases; junction bases not matched to a gene: 13. The CDR3 reads CASSPRSSGFYETQYF. The CDR3 DNA is TGTGCCAGCAGCCCTCGATCTAGCGGGTTTTACGAGACCCAGTACTTC.

The V and J genes are TRBV5-4 and TRBJ2-3; the D gene could be TRBD1 or TRBD2 (5 bases each). Germline CDR1 is SGHNT and CDR2 is YYREEE (reference sequence). V dropped 1 base and J dropped 0 bases, with 6 bases sitting between them. This CDR3 region has 14 residues. In DNA, the CDR3 is TGTGCCAGCAGCTTGTGGGGGAGCACAGATACGCAGTATTTT. This encodes CASSLWGSTDTQYF.

The V gene is TRBV9, the J gene TRBJ2-2; D not certain. Germline-derived CDR1 and CDR2 are SGDLS and YYNGEE. Between the trimmed V and J ends, which lost 2 bases and 5 bases, there was a span of 7 bases. The CDR3 is 13 amino acids. The DNA of the CDR3 is TGTGCCAGCAGCGTGGAGTCAACCGGGGAGCTGTTTTTT. This codes for CASSVESTGELFF.

The chain is built from TRBV2 and TRBJ2-1, with D hard to call. Deletions cut 7 bases from V and 5 bases from J, with 15 bases between. CDR3 length equals 14 residues. The germline V gene has CDR1 SNHLY and CDR2 FYNNEI. CDR3: CASTNSGINNEQFF. DNA for the CDR3: TGTGCCAGCACCAACTCGGGTATTAACAATGAGCAGTTCTTC.

V and J are TRBV12-3 or TRBV12-4 and TRBJ1-6, with D possibly matching TRBD1 (6 bases). The germline V and J ends were trimmed by 11 bases and 2 bases, with 13 bases remaining between them. The CDR3 length is 14 residues. CDR3 nucleotide sequence: TGTGCCTCTCTGGCAGGGGCCTATAATTCACCCCTCCACTTT. Amino acid sequence: CASLAGAYNSPLHF.